This T cell receptor beta chain was retrieved from a study of post-analysis software for immune sequencing data. Study results and limitations: Patients showed TRBV5-6, TRBV5-1 and TRBV20-1 among five TRBV segments more frequent than in controls.

This clonotype has only a few counts. Its specificity is unknown. V lost 3 bases and J lost 9, with 18 bases in between. The CDR3 runs to 15 residues. CDR1 is MNHEY, CDR2 SMNVEV, per germline (reference sequence). Unique molecular identifiers tagged the TCR beta cDNA libraries. TCRdb re-analysed the PCR reads in MiXCR, keeping a single row per CDR3 protein. The sample lists 750,000 to 900,000 distinct CDR3 sequences; around 42% were seen once. The sequence derives from a girl aged 5-17 years with multiple sclerosis. The chain uses TRBV27 and TRBJ2-1; D not resolved. Sequencing was performed on blood. The CDR3: CASSLGYSAMGEQFF. The CDR3 nucleotides are TGTGCCAGCAGTTTGGGCTATAGTGCTATGGGTGAGCAGTTCTTC.